This T cell receptor (beta chain) stems from a study of cytotoxic CD8 clonotypes in ibrutinib-treated CLL. Study as a whole: Timing of response sample collection was a median approximately twelve months after treatment start, with a range of 6 to 36. Study conclusions and caveats: The public clonotypes identified were infrequent and showed contraction or stability on treatment. Starting clonality was above that of age-matched healthy donors and tracked circulating CD8+ T-cell counts.

Comment on this clone: Its antigen is undetermined.

With sequencing, the targeted depth ranged from 1 in 200,000 to 1 in 1 million T cells. Produced via immunoSEQ multiplex PCR; TCRdb's table is partial and in-frame only. The sample contains about 85,000 clones, roughly 77% of which appear only once. Trimming shortened V by 6 bases and J by 1 base, and 16 bases separated the two germline ends. CDR3 length: 16 residues. Germline CDR1 MDHEN, CDR2 SYDVKM. Sequencing used PBMCs, obtained after 12 months of ibrutinib treatment. The chain employs TRBV28 and TRBJ1-5; possible D gene TRBD1, 5 bases. This TCR came from a human donor with chronic lymphocytic leukemia. For the CDR3, the DNA is TGTGCCAGCAGCCCGACAGAATTGGCCAGCAATCAGCCCCAGCATTTT. This encodes CASSPTELASNQPQHF.